This is a list of T cell receptor beta chains from one sample in a study of blood T cell repertoires in COVID-19. Clones were read by immunoSEQ multiplex PCR, and TCRdb kept only the in-frame ones, dropping some. The repertoire has roughly 300,000 clones, 80% to 90% of them found once; the top ten carry about 7.8%. Sequences were obtained from peripheral blood. All receptors derive from a woman aged 45-60 years who had recovered from COVID-19. The CDR3 runs from the conserved cysteine through the conserved F or W. D genes are given only for firm matches. Where a row states a size, it is once, few, many or the class of an expanded clone; other rows omit it.

J gene,D gene,V gene,clone size,CDR3 protein,CDR3 DNA
TRBJ2-1,TRBD2,TRBV28,-,CASSLSVLAGGTSYNEQFF,TGTGCCAGCAGTTTAAGTGTACTAGCGGGGGGGACCTCCTACAATGAGCAGTTCTTC
TRBJ1-5,-,TRBV6-5,-,CASRRTVYSNQPQHF,TGTGCCAGCAGGAGGACAGTCTATAGCAATCAGCCCCAGCATTTT
TRBJ2-1,-,TRBV28,-,CASSSHDKNEQFF,TGTGCCAGCAGTTCCCACGACAAGAATGAGCAGTTCTTC
TRBJ1-5,-,TRBV2,few,CASSVSRDQPQHF,TGTGCCAGCAGTGTATCGAGGGATCAGCCCCAGCATTTT
TRBJ2-5,-,TRBV6-5,-,CASSYGLRGQETQYF,TGTGCCAGCAGTTACGGGTTGCGGGGCCAAGAGACCCAGTACTTC
TRBJ2-3,TRBD2,TRBV9,-,CASSALAGGPWGTQYF,TGTGCCAGCAGCGCACTAGCGGGGGGGCCATGGGGTACGCAGTATTTT
TRBJ2-3,TRBD2,TRBV9,-,CASTKGLAASTDTQYF,TGTGCCAGCACCAAGGGACTAGCCGCTAGCACAGATACGCAGTATTTT
TRBJ2-5,TRBD1,TRBV15,-,CATSKAPTGGAETQYF,TGTGCCACCAGCAAGGCCCCGACAGGGGGCGCCGAGACCCAGTACTTC
TRBJ1-1,-,TRBV6-4,-,CARRNLRVNTEAFF,TGTGCCAGACGAAATTTGCGGGTAAACACTGAAGCTTTCTTT
TRBJ1-2,TRBD1,TRBV25-1,-,CASSPRQGDGYTF,TGTGCCAGCAGCCCCCGACAGGGCGACGGCTACACCTTC
TRBJ1-1,-,TRBV7-8,-,CASSHPGGLTGRGANTEAFF,TGTGCCAGCAGCCACCCAGGAGGCCTTACAGGGAGGGGGGCGAACACTGAAGCTTTCTTT
TRBJ1-1,-,TRBV6-2/TRBV6-3,once,CASSYSRETGFEAFF,TGTGCCAGCAGTTACTCGAGGGAGACAGGATTTGAAGCTTTCTTT
TRBJ2-1,-,TRBV25-1,many,CASSGSGFYNEQFF,TGTGCCAGCAGTGGCTCAGGGTTCTACAATGAGCAGTTCTTC
TRBJ2-7,TRBD2,TRBV5-5,-,CASSPQAGGGYEQYF,TGTGCCAGCAGCCCTCAAGCGGGGGGGGGCTACGAGCAGTACTTC
TRBJ1-2,-,TRBV29-1,-,CSAYAGPPNYGYTF,TGCAGCGCTTATGCAGGGCCCCCTAACTATGGCTACACCTTC
TRBJ2-5,-,TRBV7-2,-,CASSLRQLLQETQYF,TGTGCCAGCAGCTTAAGACAGTTGCTTCAAGAGACCCAGTACTTC
TRBJ2-1,TRBD2,TRBV10-3,-,CAIRGTSGRGEQFF,TGTGCCATCAGAGGGACTAGCGGGAGGGGTGAGCAGTTCTTC
TRBJ1-2,TRBD1,TRBV7-2,-,CASRTGSYGYTF,TGTGCCAGCAGGACAGGGAGCTATGGCTACACCTTC
TRBJ2-1,-,TRBV5-1,few,CASSLVAGSLGEQFF,TGCGCCAGCAGCTTGGTCGCGGGTTCACTCGGTGAGCAGTTCTTC
TRBJ1-4,-,TRBV19,-,CASTREGKGEKLFF,TGTGCCAGTACCCGAGAGGGTAAAGGTGAAAAACTGTTTTTT
TRBJ1-1,TRBD1,TRBV19,-,CASSTDRVEAFF,TGTGCCAGTAGCACAGACAGGGTTGAAGCTTTCTTT
TRBJ2-7,TRBD2,TRBV6-5,-,CASSYTLAGTSYEQYF,TGTGCCAGCAGTTACACGTTAGCGGGGACCTCCTACGAGCAGTACTTC
TRBJ2-2,-,TRBV5-1,-,CASSSDRTDTGELFF,TGCGCCAGCAGCTCAGACAGGACGGACACCGGGGAGCTGTTTTTT
TRBJ2-5,-,TRBV9,-,CASSVGTRQETQYF,TGTGCCAGCAGCGTTGGGACAAGGCAAGAGACCCAGTACTTC
TRBJ2-5,TRBD1,TRBV6-5,-,CASSIQGAGETQYF,TGTGCCAGCAGTATCCAGGGGGCGGGAGAGACCCAGTACTTC
TRBJ1-2,TRBD1,TRBV18,-,CASSYRTGRVDYGYTF,TGTGCCAGCTCTTATCGGACAGGTCGGGTGGACTATGGCTACACCTTC
TRBJ2-5,TRBD2,TRBV5-4,-,CASSAGLTQETQYF,TGTGCCAGCAGCGCGGGACTAACACAAGAGACCCAGTACTTC
TRBJ2-5,TRBD2,TRBV6-6,-,CASSRTSGQETQYF,TGTGCCAGCAGCAGGACTAGCGGCCAAGAGACCCAGTACTTC
TRBJ1-1,-,TRBV18,-,CASSPAAQGGDTEAFF,TGTGCCAGCTCACCAGCGGCCCAGGGCGGGGACACTGAAGCTTTCTTT
TRBJ2-5,-,TRBV18,-,CASSPYRAETQYF,TGTGCCAGCTCACCATACAGAGCCGAGACCCAGTACTTC
TRBJ2-5,-,TRBV11-2,-,CASSLARGWETQYF,TGTGCCAGCAGCTTAGCCCGGGGTTGGGAGACCCAGTACTTC
TRBJ1-2,-,TRBV28,-,CATLLEPNYGYTF,TGTGCCACCCTTTTGGAGCCTAACTATGGCTACACCTTC
TRBJ1-1,-,TRBV6-5,-,CASRLGGESTEAFF,TGTGCCAGCAGACTAGGAGGGGAGAGTACTGAAGCTTTCTTT
TRBJ1-5,-,TRBV18,-,CASSPQAGGNQPQHF,TGTGCCAGCTCACCACAGGCAGGGGGCAATCAGCCCCAGCATTTT
TRBJ1-3,-,TRBV28,-,CASSLLDPGGNTIYF,TGTGCCAGCAGTTTATTGGACCCGGGGGGAAACACCATATATTTT
TRBJ1-1,-,TRBV18,-,CASSQLWGANTEAFF,TGTGCCAGCTCCCAGCTTTGGGGCGCGAACACTGAAGCTTTCTTT
TRBJ2-7,TRBD2,TRBV15,-,CATSRDRGGTYF,TGTGCCACCAGCAGAGATCGCGGGGGTACCTACTTC
TRBJ1-6,-,TRBV9,-,CASSVQRRQSSPLHF,TGTGCCAGCAGCGTTCAAAGGAGGCAAAGTTCACCCCTCCACTTT
TRBJ2-2,-,TRBV6-5,-,CASSYPGHSNTGELFF,TGTGCCAGCAGTTACCCAGGACATTCGAACACCGGGGAGCTGTTTTTT
TRBJ2-2,-,TRBV6-1,-,CASSEWGTRDTGELFF,TGTGCCAGCAGTGAATGGGGGACTCGGGACACCGGGGAGCTGTTTTTT
TRBJ2-6,-,TRBV5-4,-,CASSFRYSGANVLTF,TGTGCCAGCAGCTTCCGCTACTCTGGGGCCAACGTCCTGACTTTC
TRBJ1-1,-,TRBV23-1,-,CASSCSGQANTEAFF,TGCGCCAGCAGTTGTTCGGGACAAGCGAACACTGAAGCTTTCTTT
TRBJ1-5,-,TRBV9,-,CASSVGASNQPQHF,TGTGCCAGCAGCGTAGGGGCGAGCAATCAGCCCCAGCATTTT
TRBJ2-3,TRBD2,TRBV11-3,-,CASSPGTSGEGTDTQYF,TGTGCCAGCAGCCCTGGGACTAGCGGGGAAGGCACAGATACGCAGTATTTT
TRBJ2-1,-,TRBV11-2,-,CASSSHYRGDEQFF,TGTGCCAGCAGCTCCCACTATCGCGGGGATGAGCAGTTCTTC
TRBJ2-3,-,TRBV19,-,CASSMNNPTDTQYF,TGTGCCAGTAGTATGAACAACCCCACAGATACGCAGTATTTT
TRBJ2-7,-,TRBV30,-,CAWTKGLPGQYYEQYF,TGTGCCTGGACCAAGGGACTGCCGGGACAGTATTACGAGCAGTACTTC
TRBJ1-1,TRBD1,TRBV19,-,CASRSSGQGNTEAFF,TGTGCCAGTAGGTCATCCGGACAGGGGAACACTGAAGCTTTCTTT